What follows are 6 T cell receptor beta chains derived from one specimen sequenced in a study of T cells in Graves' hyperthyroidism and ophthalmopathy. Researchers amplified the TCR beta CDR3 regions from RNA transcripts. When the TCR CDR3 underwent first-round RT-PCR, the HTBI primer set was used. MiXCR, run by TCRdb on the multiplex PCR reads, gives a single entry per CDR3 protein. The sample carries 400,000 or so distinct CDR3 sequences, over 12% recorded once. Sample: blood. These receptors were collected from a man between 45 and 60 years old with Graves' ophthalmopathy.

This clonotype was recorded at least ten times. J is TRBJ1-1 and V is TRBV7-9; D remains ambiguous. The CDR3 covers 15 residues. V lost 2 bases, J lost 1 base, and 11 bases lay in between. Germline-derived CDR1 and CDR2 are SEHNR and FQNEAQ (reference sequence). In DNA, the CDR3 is TGTGCCAGCAGCTTACGTCTTAGTACGAACACTGAAGCTTTCTTT. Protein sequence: CASSLRLSTNTEAFF.

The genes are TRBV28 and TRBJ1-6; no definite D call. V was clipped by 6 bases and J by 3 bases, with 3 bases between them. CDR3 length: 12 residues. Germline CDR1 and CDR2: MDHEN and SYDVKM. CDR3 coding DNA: TGTGCCAGCAGGGGCTATAATTCACCCCTCCACTTT. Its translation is CASRGYNSPLHF. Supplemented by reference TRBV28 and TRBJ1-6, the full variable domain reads DVKVTQSSRYLVKRTGEKVFLECVQDMDHENMFWYRQDPGLGLRLIYFSYDVKMKEKGDIPEGYSVSREKKERFSLILESASTNQTSMYLCASRGYNSPLHFGNGTRLTVT.

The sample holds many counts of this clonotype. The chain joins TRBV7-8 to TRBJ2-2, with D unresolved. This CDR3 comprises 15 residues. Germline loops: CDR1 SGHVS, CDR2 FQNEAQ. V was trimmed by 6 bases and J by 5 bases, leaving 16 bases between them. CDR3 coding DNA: TGTGCCAGCAGACCAGAACAAACTAAAACCGGGGAGCTGTTTTTT. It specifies CASRPEQTKTGELFF.

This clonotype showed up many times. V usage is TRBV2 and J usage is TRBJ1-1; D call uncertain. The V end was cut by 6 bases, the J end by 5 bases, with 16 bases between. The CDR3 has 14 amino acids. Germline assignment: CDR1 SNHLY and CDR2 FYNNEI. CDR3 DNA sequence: TGTGCCAGCAGACTCAGCAGTGGGCGTACTGAAGCTTTCTTT. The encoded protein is CASRLSSGRTEAFF.

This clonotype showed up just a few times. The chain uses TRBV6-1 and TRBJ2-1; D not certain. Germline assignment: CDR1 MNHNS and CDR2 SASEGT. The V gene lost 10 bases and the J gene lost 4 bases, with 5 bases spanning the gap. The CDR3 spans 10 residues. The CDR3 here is CATLYNEQFF. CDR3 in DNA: TGTGCCACCCTATACAATGAGCAGTTCTTC.

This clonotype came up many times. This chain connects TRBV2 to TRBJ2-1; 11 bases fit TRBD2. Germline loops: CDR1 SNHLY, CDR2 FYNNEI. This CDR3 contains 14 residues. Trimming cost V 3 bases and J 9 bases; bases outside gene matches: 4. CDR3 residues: CASSDLAGGSEQFF. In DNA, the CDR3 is TGTGCCAGCAGTGACCTAGCGGGAGGTAGTGAGCAGTTCTTC. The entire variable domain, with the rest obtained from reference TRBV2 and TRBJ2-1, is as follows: EPEVTQTPSHQVTQMGQEVILRCVPISNHLYFYWYRQILGQKVEFLVSFYNNEISEKSEIFDDQFSVERPDGSNFTLKIRSTKLEDSAMYFCASSDLAGGSEQFFGPGTRLTVL.